Shown below are 12 T cell receptor beta chains from a single sample sequenced in a study of blood T cell repertoires in COVID-19. Produced via immunoSEQ multiplex PCR; TCRdb's table is partial and in-frame only. This sample has about 320,000 clones, with about nine tenths found just once. Sequencing was performed on PBMCs or T cells enriched from blood (not recorded which). The receptors here all came from a man aged 60 to 69 who had recovered from COVID-19.

This clone came up once. The chain carries TRBV5-4 and TRBJ2-3; possibly TRBD2 for D (5 bases). CDR1 is SGHNT, CDR2 YYREEE, per germline (reference sequence). The CDR3 length is 16 residues. V was clipped by 2 bases and J by 4 bases, with 17 bases between them. The CDR3 sequence: CASSFKRVGNSDTQYF. The CDR3 coding sequence is TGTGCCAGCAGCTTCAAAAGGGTCGGGAATTCAGATACGCAGTATTTT.

The V gene is TRBV2, the J gene TRBJ2-7; TRBD2 matches at 13 bases. The CDR3 totals 18 residues. V was pared by 4 bases and J by 4 bases, with 13 bases of the junction left unmatched. From germline, CDR1 is SNHLY and CDR2 FYNNEI. The CDR3: CASSGGFGLAGVTYEQYF. The CDR3 coding sequence is TGTGCCAGCAGTGGAGGGTTCGGACTAGCGGGAGTCACTTACGAGCAGTACTTC.

V is TRBV28 and J is TRBJ1-5; D is unclear. V lost 8 bases and J 5 bases, leaving 10 bases between the germline ends. The CDR3 is 12 residues long. Germline V CDR1 and CDR2: MDHEN, SYDVKM. CDR3 amino acids: CASRGLDQPQHF. CDR3 nucleotide sequence: TGTGCCAGCCGAGGTCTTGATCAGCCCCAGCATTTT. The entire variable domain, with the rest obtained from reference TRBV28 and TRBJ1-5, is as follows: DVKVTQSSRYLVKRTGEKVFLECVQDMDHENMFWYRQDPGLGLRLIYFSYDVKMKEKGDIPEGYSVSREKKERFSLILESASTNQTSMYLCASRGLDQPQHFGDGTRLSIL.

The V gene is TRBV28, the J gene TRBJ2-7; D perhaps matches TRBD1 (6 bases). The CDR3 has 15 residues. Germline V gene data show CDR1 as MDHEN and CDR2 as SYDVKM. The V end was cut by 6 bases, the J end by 4 bases, with 19 bases between. The chain's CDR3 is CASSAPGRGIYEQYF. CDR3 nucleotide sequence: TGTGCCAGCAGCGCCCCCGGCAGGGGCATTTACGAGCAGTACTTC.

The rearrangement uses TRBV29-1 and TRBJ1-4; no clear D. CDR1 and CDR2 (germline): SQVTM, ANQGSEA. V shed 4 bases and J shed 6 bases, with 3 bases lying between them. The CDR3 runs to 10 residues. DNA for the CDR3: TGCAGCGTTGCGGATGAAAAACTGTTTTTT. Residues: CSVADEKLFF.

The gene calls are TRBV28 and TRBJ1-5; the D is unclear. V was trimmed by 3 bases and J by 0 bases, leaving 6 bases between them. CDR1 MDHEN and CDR2 SYDVKM come from the germline V gene. The CDR3 extends over 14 amino acids. The CDR3 DNA sequence: TGTGCCAGCAGTTTTTCCGTTAGCAATCAGCCCCAGCATTTT. Encoded protein: CASSFSVSNQPQHF.

This chain uses TRBV2 with TRBJ1-2; 7 positions agree with TRBD1. The CDR3 totals 14 residues. Trimming at V came to 4 bases and at J to 0 bases, leaving 2 bases not matched to a gene. Germline V lookup: CDR1 SNHLY, CDR2 FYNNEI. The chain's CDR3 is CASSVGGANYGYTF. DNA for the CDR3: TGTGCCAGCAGTGTAGGGGGCGCTAACTATGGCTACACCTTC.

V and J are TRBV28 and TRBJ1-4; TRBD1 is a possible D gene (5 bases). V was shortened by 6 bases and J by 7 bases, with 18 bases between the two germline ends. The CDR3 has 15 amino acids. CDR1 and CDR2 from the germline V gene are MDHEN and SYDVKM. CDR3 loop: CASSIIIRVGEKLFF. The DNA of the CDR3 is TGTGCCAGCAGCATAATCATCAGGGTAGGTGAAAAACTGTTTTTT.

The V and J genes are TRBV5-1 and TRBJ1-1; 12 bases agree with TRBD1. Looked up from germline, CDR1 is SGHRS and CDR2 is YFSETQ. Trimming removed 4 bases from V and 7 bases from J; junction bases left unmatched: 8. The CDR3 has 15 amino acids. The DNA of the CDR3 is TGCGCCAGCAGCCCCCCGGGACAGGGGGCTGTTGAAGCTTTCTTT. As protein: CASSPPGQGAVEAFF.

The CDR3 bases are TGTGCCAGCAGCCCCGGGACAGGGAAGGACGAGCAGTACTTC. This codes for CASSPGTGKDEQYF. V is TRBV4-2 and J is TRBJ2-7; 9 bases align to TRBD1. This CDR3 is built from 14 residues. V lost 4 bases to trimming and J lost 5 bases; unmatched junction nucleotides: 6. Germline values: CDR1 LGHNA, CDR2 YNFKEQ.

The chain joins TRBV9 to TRBJ2-2, with 7 bases that match TRBD1. The CDR3 runs 17 residues. Germline V gives CDR1 SGDLS, CDR2 YYNGEE. Trimming at V came to 3 bases and at J to 4 bases, leaving 12 bases not matched to a gene. The CDR3 region has the DNA TGTGCCAGCAGCGACCGCCGAGTACAGGGGACCACCGGGGAGCTGTTTTTT. Amino acid sequence: CASSDRRVQGTTGELFF.

Only one count was recorded for this clone. The chain joins TRBV10-1 to TRBJ1-3; D unresolved. CDR1 and CDR2 from the germline V gene are WNHNN and SYGVQD (reference sequence). The V gene lost 8 bases and the J gene lost 0 bases, with 14 bases spanning the gap. CDR3 length equals 15 residues. The CDR3 DNA is TGCGCCAGCGACCCTCATGGACTCTCTGGAAACACCATATATTTT. Translation gives CASDPHGLSGNTIYF.